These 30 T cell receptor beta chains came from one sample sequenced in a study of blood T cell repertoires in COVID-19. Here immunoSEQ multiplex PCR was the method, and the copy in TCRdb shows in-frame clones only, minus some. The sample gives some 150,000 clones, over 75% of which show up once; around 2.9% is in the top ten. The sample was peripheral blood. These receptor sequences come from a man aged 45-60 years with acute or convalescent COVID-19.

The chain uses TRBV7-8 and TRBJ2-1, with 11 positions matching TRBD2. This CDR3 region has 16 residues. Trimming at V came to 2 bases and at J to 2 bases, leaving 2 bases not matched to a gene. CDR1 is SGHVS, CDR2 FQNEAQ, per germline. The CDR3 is CASSLTSGGTYNEQFF. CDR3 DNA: TGTGCCAGCAGCTTAACTAGCGGGGGAACCTACAATGAGCAGTTCTTC.

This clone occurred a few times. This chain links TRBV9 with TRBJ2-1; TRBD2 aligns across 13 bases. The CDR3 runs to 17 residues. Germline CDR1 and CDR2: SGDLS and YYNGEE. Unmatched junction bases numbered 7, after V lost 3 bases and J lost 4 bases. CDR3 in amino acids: CASSGTSGGWTYNEQFF. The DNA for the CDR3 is TGTGCCAGCAGCGGGACTAGCGGGGGCTGGACGTACAATGAGCAGTTCTTC.

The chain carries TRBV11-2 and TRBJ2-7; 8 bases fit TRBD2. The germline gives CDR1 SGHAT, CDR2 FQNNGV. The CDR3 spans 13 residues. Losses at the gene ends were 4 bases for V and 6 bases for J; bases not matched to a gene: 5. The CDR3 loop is CASSWGLVGEQYF. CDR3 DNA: TGTGCCAGCAGCTGGGGACTAGTTGGCGAGCAGTACTTC.

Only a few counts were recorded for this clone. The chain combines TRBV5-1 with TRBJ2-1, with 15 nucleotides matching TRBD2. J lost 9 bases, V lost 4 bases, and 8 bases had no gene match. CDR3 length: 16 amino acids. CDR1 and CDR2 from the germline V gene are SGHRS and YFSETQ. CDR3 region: CASSELGLAGGAEQFF. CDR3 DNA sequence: TGCGCCAGCAGCGAGTTGGGACTAGCGGGGGGTGCTGAGCAGTTCTTC.

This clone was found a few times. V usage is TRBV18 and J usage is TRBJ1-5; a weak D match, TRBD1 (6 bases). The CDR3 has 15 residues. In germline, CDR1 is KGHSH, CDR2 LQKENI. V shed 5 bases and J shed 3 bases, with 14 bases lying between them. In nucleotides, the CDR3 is TGTGCCAGCTCAGCCAAGGACAGCAACAATCAGCCCCAGCATTTT. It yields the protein CASSAKDSNNQPQHF.

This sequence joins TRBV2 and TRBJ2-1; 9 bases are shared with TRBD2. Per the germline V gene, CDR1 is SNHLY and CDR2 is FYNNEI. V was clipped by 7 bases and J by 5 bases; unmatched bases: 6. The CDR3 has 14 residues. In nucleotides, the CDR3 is TGTGCCAGCAACCTAGCGGGGCTCGACAATGAGCAGTTCTTC. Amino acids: CASNLAGLDNEQFF.

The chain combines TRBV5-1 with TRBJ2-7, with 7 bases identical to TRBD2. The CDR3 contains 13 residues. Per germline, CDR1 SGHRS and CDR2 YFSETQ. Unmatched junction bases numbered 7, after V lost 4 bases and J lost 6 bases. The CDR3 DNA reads TGCGCCAGCAGCACGGGACTAAACCGCGAGCAGTACTTC. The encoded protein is CASSTGLNREQYF.

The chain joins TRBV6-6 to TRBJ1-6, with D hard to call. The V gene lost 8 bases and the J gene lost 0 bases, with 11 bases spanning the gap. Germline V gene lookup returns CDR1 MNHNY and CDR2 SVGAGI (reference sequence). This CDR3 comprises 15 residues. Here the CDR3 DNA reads TGTGCCAGCCGACCGAGGAGCTCCTATAATTCACCCCTCCACTTT. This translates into CASRPRSSYNSPLHF.

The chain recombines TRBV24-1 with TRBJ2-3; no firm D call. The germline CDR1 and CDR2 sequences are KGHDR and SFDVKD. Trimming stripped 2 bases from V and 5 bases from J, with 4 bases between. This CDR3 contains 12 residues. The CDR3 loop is CATSDYQDTQYF. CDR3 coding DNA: TGTGCCACCAGTGATTATCAAGATACGCAGTATTTT.

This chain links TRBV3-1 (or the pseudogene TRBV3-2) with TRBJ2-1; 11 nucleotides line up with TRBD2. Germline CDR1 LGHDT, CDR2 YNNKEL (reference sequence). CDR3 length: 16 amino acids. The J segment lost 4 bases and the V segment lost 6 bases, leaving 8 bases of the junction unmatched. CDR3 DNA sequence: TGTGCCAGCAGTCCCGAGGGACTAGCGGAATACAATGAGCAGTTCTTC. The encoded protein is CASSPEGLAEYNEQFF.

The CDR3 spells CASSQLRRTDEQYF. As DNA, the CDR3 is TGCGCCAGCAGCCAACTCCGCCGGACAGACGAGCAGTACTTC. The rearrangement joins TRBV4-1 to TRBJ2-7; the D gene is possibly TRBD1 (6 bases). The CDR3 spans 14 residues. V shed 2 bases and J shed 5 bases, with 13 bases lying between them. Germline values: CDR1 MGHRA, CDR2 YSYEKL.

As DNA, the CDR3 is TGTGCCAGCAGTTGGAGCGGAGGGGGCTTTGGAAACACCATATATTTT. Protein: CASSWSGGGFGNTIYF. This chain connects TRBV6-5 to TRBJ1-3; 7 nucleotides agree with TRBD1. This CDR3 is 16 amino acids long. Germline loops: CDR1 MNHEY, CDR2 SVGAGI. The trim removed 4 bases at V and 3 bases at J, leaving 9 bases unmatched.

The CDR3 DNA follows: TGTGCCACCTTGACAGGCGCCGGGGAGCTGTTTTTT. Its translation is CATLTGAGELFF. The chain carries TRBV10-3 and TRBJ2-2; a weak D match, TRBD1 (6 bases). The germline V and J ends were trimmed by 10 bases and 6 bases, with 12 bases remaining between them. CDR1 is ENHRY, CDR2 SYGVKD, per germline. The CDR3 sequence is 12 residues long.

This CDR3 reads CASTSGQGAGTQYF. The CDR3 DNA sequence: TGTGCCAGCACCTCTGGACAGGGCGCAGGTACGCAGTATTTT. V gene TRBV7-9 combines with J gene TRBJ2-3, with TRBD1 matching 8 bases. Germline CDR1 reads SEHNR; CDR2 reads FQNEAQ (reference sequence). With V trimmed by 7 bases and J by 8 bases, 11 bases remained unmatched. The CDR3 is 14 residues long. The whole variable domain, remainder taken from reference TRBV7-9 and TRBJ2-3, is DTGVSQNPRHKITKRGQNVTFRCDPISEHNRLYWYRQTLGQGPEFLTYFQNEAQLEKSRLLSDRFSAERPKGSFSTLEIQRTEQGDSAMYLCASTSGQGAGTQYFGPGTRLTVL.

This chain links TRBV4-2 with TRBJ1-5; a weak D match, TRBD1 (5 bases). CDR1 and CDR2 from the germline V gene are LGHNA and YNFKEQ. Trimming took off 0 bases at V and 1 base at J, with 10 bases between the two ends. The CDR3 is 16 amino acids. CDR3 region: CASSQDGSGSNQPQHF. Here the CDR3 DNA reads TGTGCCAGCAGCCAAGATGGATCAGGGAGCAATCAGCCCCAGCATTTT.

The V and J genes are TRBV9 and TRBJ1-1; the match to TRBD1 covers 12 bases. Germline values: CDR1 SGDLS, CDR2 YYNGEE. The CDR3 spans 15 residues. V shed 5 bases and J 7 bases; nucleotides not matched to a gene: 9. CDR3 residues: CASRPGQGASGEAFF. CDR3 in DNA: TGTGCCAGCAGACCGGGACAGGGGGCTTCAGGTGAAGCTTTCTTT.

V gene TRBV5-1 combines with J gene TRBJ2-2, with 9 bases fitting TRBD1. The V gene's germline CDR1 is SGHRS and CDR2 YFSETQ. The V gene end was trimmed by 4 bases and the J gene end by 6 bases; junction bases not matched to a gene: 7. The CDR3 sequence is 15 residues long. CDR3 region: CASSPARQGAGELFF. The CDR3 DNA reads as TGCGCCAGCAGCCCGGCTCGACAGGGGGCCGGGGAGCTGTTTTTT.

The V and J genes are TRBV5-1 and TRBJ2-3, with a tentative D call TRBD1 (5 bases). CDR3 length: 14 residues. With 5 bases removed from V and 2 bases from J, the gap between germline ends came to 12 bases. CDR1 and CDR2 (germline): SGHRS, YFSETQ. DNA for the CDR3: TGCGCCAGCAGTCCAGGACAAGACACAGATACGCAGTATTTT. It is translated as CASSPGQDTDTQYF.

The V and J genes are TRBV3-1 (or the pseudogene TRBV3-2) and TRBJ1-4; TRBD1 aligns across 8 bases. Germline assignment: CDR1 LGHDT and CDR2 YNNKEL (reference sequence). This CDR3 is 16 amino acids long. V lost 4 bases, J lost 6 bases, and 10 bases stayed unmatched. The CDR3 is CASSRRMQGADEKLFF. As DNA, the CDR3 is TGTGCCAGCAGCCGACGAATGCAGGGGGCGGATGAAAAACTGTTTTTT.

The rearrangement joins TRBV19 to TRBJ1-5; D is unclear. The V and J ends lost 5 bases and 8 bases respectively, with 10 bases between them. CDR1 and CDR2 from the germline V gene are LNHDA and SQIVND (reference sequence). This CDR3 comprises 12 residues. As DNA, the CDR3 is TGTGCCAGTAGTCCCCGCGGGGAGCCCCAGCATTTT. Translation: CASSPRGEPQHF.

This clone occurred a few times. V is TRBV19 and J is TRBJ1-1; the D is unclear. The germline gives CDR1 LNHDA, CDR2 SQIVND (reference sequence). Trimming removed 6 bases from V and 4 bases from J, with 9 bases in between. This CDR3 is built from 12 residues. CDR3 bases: TGTGCCAGTAGGAATGGAGGCACTGAAGCTTTCTTT. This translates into CASRNGGTEAFF.

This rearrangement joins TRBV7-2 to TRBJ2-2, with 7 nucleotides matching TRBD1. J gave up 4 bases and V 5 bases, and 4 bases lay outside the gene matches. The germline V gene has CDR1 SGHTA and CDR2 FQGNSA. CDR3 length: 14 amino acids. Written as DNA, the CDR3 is TGTGCCAGCAGCCTCTCAGGGGGCACCGGGGAGCTGTTTTTT. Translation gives CASSLSGGTGELFF.

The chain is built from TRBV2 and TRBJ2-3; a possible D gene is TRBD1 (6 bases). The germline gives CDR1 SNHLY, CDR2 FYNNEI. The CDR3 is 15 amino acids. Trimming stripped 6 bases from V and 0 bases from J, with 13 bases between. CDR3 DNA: TGTGCCAGCAGGGACGGGACAACTAGCACAGATACGCAGTATTTT. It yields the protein CASRDGTTSTDTQYF. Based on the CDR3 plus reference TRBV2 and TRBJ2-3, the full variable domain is EPEVTQTPSHQVTQMGQEVILRCVPISNHLYFYWYRQILGQKVEFLVSFYNNEISEKSEIFDDQFSVERPDGSNFTLKIRSTKLEDSAMYFCASRDGTTSTDTQYFGPGTRLTVL.

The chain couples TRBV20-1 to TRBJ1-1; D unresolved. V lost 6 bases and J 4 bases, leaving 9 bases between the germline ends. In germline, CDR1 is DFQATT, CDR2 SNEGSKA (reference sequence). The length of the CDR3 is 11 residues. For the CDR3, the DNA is TGCAGTGCCCTTGACATCACTGAAGCTTTCTTT. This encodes CSALDITEAFF.

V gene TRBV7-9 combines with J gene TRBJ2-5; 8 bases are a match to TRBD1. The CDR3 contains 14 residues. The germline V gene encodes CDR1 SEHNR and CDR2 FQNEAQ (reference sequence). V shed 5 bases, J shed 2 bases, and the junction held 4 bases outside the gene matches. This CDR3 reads CASSPGDRQETQYF. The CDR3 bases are TGTGCCAGCAGCCCCGGGGACAGGCAAGAGACCCAGTACTTC. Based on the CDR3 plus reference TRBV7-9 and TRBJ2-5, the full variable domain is DTGVSQNPRHKITKRGQNVTFRCDPISEHNRLYWYRQTLGQGPEFLTYFQNEAQLEKSRLLSDRFSAERPKGSFSTLEIQRTEQGDSAMYLCASSPGDRQETQYFGPGTRLLVL.

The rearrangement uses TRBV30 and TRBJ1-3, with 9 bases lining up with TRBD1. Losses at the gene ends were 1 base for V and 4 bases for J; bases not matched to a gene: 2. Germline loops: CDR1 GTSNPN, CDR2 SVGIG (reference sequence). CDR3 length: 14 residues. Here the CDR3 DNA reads TGTGCCTGGAGTGACAGGGGGCACGGAAACACCATATATTTT. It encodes CAWSDRGHGNTIYF.

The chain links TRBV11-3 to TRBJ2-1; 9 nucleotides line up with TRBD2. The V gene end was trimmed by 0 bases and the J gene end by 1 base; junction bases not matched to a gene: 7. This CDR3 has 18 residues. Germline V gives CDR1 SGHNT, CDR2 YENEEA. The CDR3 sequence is CASSLEIGRGGSYNEQFF. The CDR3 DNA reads TGTGCCAGCAGCTTAGAAATCGGGCGGGGGGGATCCTACAATGAGCAGTTCTTC.

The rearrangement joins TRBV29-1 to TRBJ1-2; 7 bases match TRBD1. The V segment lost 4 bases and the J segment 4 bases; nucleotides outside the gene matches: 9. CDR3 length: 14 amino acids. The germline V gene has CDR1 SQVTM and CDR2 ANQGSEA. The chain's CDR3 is CSVGDRALLYGYTF. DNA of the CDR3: TGCAGCGTTGGTGACAGGGCCCTCCTCTATGGCTACACCTTC.

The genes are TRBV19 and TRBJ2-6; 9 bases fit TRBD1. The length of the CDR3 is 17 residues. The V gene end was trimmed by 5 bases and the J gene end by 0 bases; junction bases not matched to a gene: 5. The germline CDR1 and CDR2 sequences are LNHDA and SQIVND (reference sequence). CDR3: CASSSGQGSSGANVLTF. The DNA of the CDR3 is TGTGCCAGTAGTTCGGGACAGGGAAGCTCTGGGGCCAACGTCCTGACTTTC.

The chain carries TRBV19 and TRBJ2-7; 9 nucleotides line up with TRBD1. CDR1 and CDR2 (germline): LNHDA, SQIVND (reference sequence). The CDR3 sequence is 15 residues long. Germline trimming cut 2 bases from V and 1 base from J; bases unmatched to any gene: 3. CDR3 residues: CASSIIGTGSYEQYF. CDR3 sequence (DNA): TGTGCCAGTAGTATAATAGGGACAGGGTCCTACGAGCAGTACTTC.